These 13 T cell receptor beta chains came from one sample sequenced in a study of blood T cells in healthy people across ages. The use of a sample-barcoded 5' primer and a J-beta primer mix characterized a second PCR of roughly 7 to 11 cycles. TCRdb used MiXCR to reprocess the 5' RACE reads, holding one entry per CDR3 protein. Of over 500,000 distinct CDR3 sequences listed, 40% to 65% are singletons. Sequencing input: blood. The source is a woman older than 75 in good health.

This chain links TRBV15 with TRBJ2-7, with D perhaps TRBD1 (7 bases). Trimming pared 0 bases from V and 3 bases from J, leaving 24 bases between. CDR3 length: 19 amino acids. The germline gives CDR1 LNHNV, CDR2 YYDKDF (reference sequence). The CDR3 sequence is CATSRDLHRGGVAGYEQYF. DNA of the CDR3: TGTGCCACCAGCAGAGATCTCCACAGGGGAGGCGTTGCGGGCTACGAGCAGTACTTC.

The chain links TRBV28 to TRBJ2-7; 9 bases are shared with TRBD1. The CDR3 has 15 amino acids. Germline V lookup: CDR1 MDHEN, CDR2 SYDVKM. Trimming took 5 bases from V and 2 from J; bases not matched to a gene: 7. CDR3 DNA sequence: TGTGCCAGCAGTCGCGCCTGGACAGGGGCCTACGAGCAGTACTTC. It yields the protein CASSRAWTGAYEQYF. Based on the CDR3 plus reference TRBV28 and TRBJ2-7, the full variable domain is DVKVTQSSRYLVKRTGEKVFLECVQDMDHENMFWYRQDPGLGLRLIYFSYDVKMKEKGDIPEGYSVSREKKERFSLILESASTNQTSMYLCASSRAWTGAYEQYFGPGTRLTVT.

J is TRBJ1-4 and V is TRBV5-1; D is undetermined. The CDR3 spans 15 residues. The ends were cut back, 3 bases at V and 6 bases at J, with 15 bases in the middle. Per germline, CDR1 SGHRS and CDR2 YFSETQ. This CDR3 is CASSWTEGGYEKLFF. CDR3 in DNA: TGCGCCAGCAGCTGGACGGAGGGTGGTTATGAAAAACTGTTTTTT.

Comment on this clonotype: A much larger clone differs by one base, so this may be a read error. V gene TRBV20-1 combines with J gene TRBJ2-1; 8 positions match TRBD2. Looked up from germline, CDR1 is DFQATT and CDR2 is SNEGSKA (reference sequence). The CDR3 is 14 residues long. Losses at the gene ends were 6 bases for V and 12 bases for J; bases not matched to a gene: 16. DNA of the CDR3: TGCAGTGCCCACCCGGGACTAGGATCCAACGGGCAGTTCTTC. Its protein is CSAHPGLGSNGQFF.

The sample holds many counts of this clonotype. V is TRBV12-3 or TRBV12-4 and J is TRBJ2-1, with D possibly being TRBD1 or TRBD2 (6 bases each). The CDR3 runs 14 residues. Trimming removed 7 bases at V and 5 bases at J, with 15 bases between. The CDR3 reads CASKGGSQNNEQFF. The CDR3 bases are TGTGCCAGCAAGGGGGGTAGCCAGAACAATGAGCAGTTCTTC.

Comment on this clonotype: Mismatch with germline at one junction end may stem from a read error. This rearrangement joins TRBV12-3 or TRBV12-4 to TRBJ1-2, with D possibly being TRBD1 (5 bases). This CDR3 spans 13 amino acids. The CDR3 sequence: CDSSAGPNYGYTF. The CDR3 DNA reads as TGTGACAGCAGCGCGGGGCCTAACTATGGCTACACCTTC.

The sample holds many counts of this clonotype. V is TRBV12-3 or TRBV12-4 and J is TRBJ2-1, with 8 bases matching TRBD1. The trim removed 4 bases at V and 10 bases at J, leaving 12 bases unmatched. The CDR3 sequence is 15 residues long. This CDR3 reads CASSSLGQGVREQFF. The CDR3, as DNA: TGTGCCAGCAGTTCGCTTGGACAGGGAGTACGGGAGCAGTTCTTC.

The genes are TRBV5-8 and TRBJ1-5; a possible D gene is TRBD1 (6 bases). V lost 3 bases and J 7 bases, leaving 11 bases between the germline ends. This CDR3 contains 13 residues. Germline CDR1 SGHTS, CDR2 YDEGEE. The CDR3 DNA is TGTGCCAGCAGCTGGGACAAGGGGCAGCCCCAGCATTTT. It encodes CASSWDKGQPQHF.

The rearrangement links TRBV3-1 to TRBJ2-3; the D is unclear. The CDR3 extends over 11 amino acids. The ends were cut back, 8 bases at V and 6 bases at J, with 9 bases in the middle. Per germline, CDR1 LGHDT and CDR2 YNNKEL (reference sequence). Here the CDR3 DNA reads TGTGCCAGCCGCAAAACGGATACGCAGTATTTT. Residues: CASRKTDTQYF.

The rearrangement joins TRBV11-2 to TRBJ2-4; D perhaps matches TRBD2 (6 bases). Germline values: CDR1 SGHAT, CDR2 FQNNGV. The V gene lost 2 bases and the J gene lost 8 bases, with 10 bases spanning the gap. The CDR3 is 13 residues long. The CDR3 DNA reads as TGTGCCAGCAGCTTATACGGGGGTGACATTCAGTACTTC. Translated: CASSLYGGDIQYF.

This clonotype was counted at least ten times. The V call is TRBV5-1, the J call TRBJ2-1, with D uncertain. V lost 3 bases and J 7 bases, leaving 14 bases between the germline ends. The CDR3 has 14 amino acids. CDR1 and CDR2 (germline): SGHRS, YFSETQ. In nucleotides, the CDR3 is TGCGCCAGCAGCTCTGGGTCGGCCGGGAATGAGCAGTTCTTC. As protein: CASSSGSAGNEQFF.

CDR3 loop: CATSPGPSTDTQYF. The CDR3 DNA reads TGTGCCACCTCCCCAGGACCTAGCACAGATACGCAGTATTTT. The chain uses TRBV28 and TRBJ2-3; D is uncertain. CDR1 MDHEN and CDR2 SYDVKM come from the germline V gene. The length of the CDR3 is 14 residues. V was trimmed by 10 bases and J by 0 bases, leaving 14 bases between them.

The chain uses TRBV9 and TRBJ2-1; the D is unclear. Germline V gives CDR1 SGDLS, CDR2 YYNGEE. V was cut by 4 bases and J by 3 bases, with 14 bases left in between. This CDR3 has 15 residues. The CDR3 loop reads CASSKIDVGYNEQFF. The CDR3, as DNA: TGTGCCAGCAGCAAGATAGATGTAGGCTACAATGAGCAGTTCTTC.